This T cell receptor (beta chain) was sequenced during a study of T cells in Graves' hyperthyroidism and ophthalmopathy. Study overall: Staff took peripheral blood when the initial diagnosis was made, before any treatment began.

Deletions cut 8 bases from V and 6 bases from J, with 16 bases between. The CDR3 loop spans 13 amino acids. CDR1 and CDR2 (germline): LNHDA, SQIVND (reference sequence). RNA transcripts gave rise to amplified TCR beta CDR3 regions. The HTBI set primed first-round TCR CDR3 RT-PCR. TCRdb reprocessed the multiplex PCR reads via MiXCR and lists one record per CDR3 protein. The profile shows about 290,000 distinct CDR3 sequences, approximately 12% of them singletons. The authors obtained PBMCs from over 7.5 ml of fresh peripheral blood. This rearrangement joins TRBV19 to TRBJ1-1; no clear D gene. The clonotype was recovered from a young woman with Graves' hyperthyroidism that later progressed to Graves' ophthalmopathy. The sequenced material came from blood. CDR3 sequence (DNA): TGTGCCAGTGCCCTGGAGGCGTCCCCTGAAGCTTTCTTT. Its protein is CASALEASPEAFF.